The clone carrying this TCR beta chain was picked up a small number of times. Its cognate antigen is unknown. This entry belongs to a study of T-cell reconstitution after alpha-beta-depleted transplantation in children. V was clipped by 0 bases and J by 7 bases, with 13 bases between them. CDR1 DFQATT and CDR2 SNEGSKA come from the germline V gene (reference sequence). This CDR3 has 13 residues. Whole-study findings and limits: Some patients' high day-60 TCRbeta diversity was traced to surviving recipient T cells and thymic progenitors. Reportedly, roughly two months post-transplant, alpha-beta T cells arose from several hundred expanded graft clones.

A TCRbeta library incorporating unique molecular identifiers was prepared. TCRdb re-analysed the PCR reads in MiXCR, keeping a single row per CDR3 protein. Here the sample spans around 130,000 distinct CDR3 sequences, roughly 9% being singletons. This receptor was identified in a girl younger than two who had a stem cell transplant for combined immunodeficiency, so the T cells may come from the graft donor. The V call is TRBV20-1, the J call TRBJ2-7; the D gene is possibly TRBD2 (5 bases). The sample consisted of PBMCs, mostly from graft donor cells, taken 180 days after TCRalphabeta/CD19-depleted stem cell transplant. In DNA form, the CDR3 reads TGCAGTGCTAGAGACGGGGTCTTTTGGGAGCAGTACTTC. Amino acids: CSARDGVFWEQYF.